Here is one T cell receptor (beta chain) with its context. The sample is drawn from a study of T cell responses to AZD1222 COVID-19 vaccine. V dropped 1 base and J dropped 4 bases, with 3 bases sitting between them. CDR3 length equals 12 residues. In germline, CDR1 is KGHSH, CDR2 LQKENI. Measured with immunoSEQ multiplex PCR; TCRdb has only the in-frame clones, and not every one. The sample lists approximately 100,000 clones; about 92% were seen once. The sequencing used peripheral blood, collected on day 0 of AZD1222 vaccination. This receptor was taken from an adult in good health. V and J are TRBV18 and TRBJ2-3; D unclear. The CDR3 nucleotides are TGTGCCAGCTCACCACTTGCAGATACGCAGTATTTT. It codes for CASSPLADTQYF.